One and the same sample provided the 20 T cell receptor beta chains below, sequenced in a study of blood T cell repertoires in COVID-19. The data were produced by immunoSEQ multiplex PCR, yet TCRdb's version contains in-frame clones alone and is incomplete. Here the sample spans nearly 350,000 clones, around 91% being singletons. The sample consisted of peripheral blood. The receptors here all came from a woman aged 18 to 35 who had recovered from COVID-19.

V usage is TRBV10-2 and J usage is TRBJ1-2; TRBD1 aligns across 8 bases. V lost 0 bases, J lost 0 bases, and 9 bases stayed unmatched. The length of the CDR3 is 18 residues. The germline V gene encodes CDR1 WSHSY and CDR2 SAAADI. Written as DNA, the CDR3 is TGCGCCAGCAGTGAGTCGAGAGACAGGGGACCAGCTAACTATGGCTACACCTTC. Residues: CASSESRDRGPANYGYTF.

The rearrangement joins TRBV27 to TRBJ1-6; TRBD1 matches at 11 bases. The ends lost 6 bases at V and 8 bases at J; junction bases unmatched: 9. CDR3 size: 16 residues. Per the germline V gene, CDR1 is MNHEY and CDR2 is SMNVEV (reference sequence). In DNA, the CDR3 is TGTGCCAGCAGCAAGGGACAGGGGGTTTGGGATTCACCCCTCCACTTT. Protein product: CASSKGQGVWDSPLHF.

The chain has TRBV12-3 or TRBV12-4 and TRBJ2-3; D gene unclear. Trimming pared 7 bases from V and 2 bases from J, leaving 7 bases between. There are 12 residues in the CDR3. The CDR3 reads CASKLLTDTQYF. In DNA, the CDR3 is TGTGCCAGCAAACTACTCACAGATACGCAGTATTTT.

This chain connects TRBV5-6 to TRBJ2-3; D is ambiguous. Germline CDR1 and CDR2: SGHDT and YYEEEE. This CDR3 is 13 amino acids long. V dropped 1 base and J dropped 2 bases, with 5 bases sitting between them. CDR3 in DNA: TGTGCCAGCAGCTTGCAACACACAGATACGCAGTATTTT. Translation: CASSLQHTDTQYF.

The rearrangement uses TRBV5-6 and TRBJ1-3; 8 bases agree with TRBD1. The CDR3 totals 18 residues. Trimming removed 4 bases from V and 0 bases from J; junction bases left unmatched: 12. Germline V gene lookup returns CDR1 SGHDT and CDR2 YYEEEE. The DNA for the CDR3 is TGTGCCAGCAGCCAGAGGGACAGGCGATTCTACTCTGGAAACACCATATATTTT. Amino acids: CASSQRDRRFYSGNTIYF.

CDR3 nucleotides: TGTGCCAGCTCACCTAGGACAGCAGACACTAACTATGGCTACACCTTC. It yields the protein CASSPRTADTNYGYTF. The gene calls are TRBV18 and TRBJ1-2; D perhaps matches TRBD1 (6 bases). The V end was cut by 3 bases, the J end by 0 bases, with 14 bases between. The length of the CDR3 is 16 residues. From germline, CDR1 is KGHSH and CDR2 LQKENI.

The V gene is TRBV5-6, the J gene TRBJ1-2; no reliable D call. This CDR3 spans 14 amino acids. Germline CDR1 and CDR2: SGHDT and YYEEEE. Trimming cost V 1 base and J 4 bases, with 11 bases left between them. CDR3 in amino acids: CASSLSSSTYGYTF. The CDR3 DNA reads TGTGCCAGCAGCTTGAGTTCCAGTACCTATGGCTACACCTTC.

The V gene is TRBV28, the J gene TRBJ1-5; 7 nucleotides match TRBD1. CDR3 length: 16 amino acids. J gave up 0 bases and V 3 bases, and 5 bases lay outside the gene matches. In germline, CDR1 is MDHEN, CDR2 SYDVKM. The CDR3 nucleotides are TGTGCCAGCAGTTTCGGACAGGAGTATAGCAATCAGCCCCAGCATTTT. It translates to CASSFGQEYSNQPQHF.

The V call is TRBV5-5, the J call TRBJ2-1, with 14 bases that match TRBD2. Germline V gene lookup returns CDR1 SGHKS and CDR2 YYEKEE (reference sequence). The junction had 14 bases not matched to a gene; V was cut back by 4 bases and J by 14 bases. This CDR3 has 16 residues. The CDR3 is CASSPGTSGRGQQEFF. The CDR3 bases are TGTGCCAGCAGCCCAGGGACTAGCGGGAGAGGACAGCAGGAGTTCTTC. Looking up the rest from reference TRBV5-5 and TRBJ2-1 gives the full variable domain: DAGVTQSPTHLIKTRGQQVTLRCSPISGHKSVSWYQQVLGQGPQFIFQYYEKEERGRGNFPDRFSARQFPNYSSELNVNALLLGDSALYLCASSPGTSGRGQQEFFGPGTRLTVL.

The chain links TRBV5-1 to TRBJ2-3; 7 nucleotides line up with TRBD1. V lost 4 bases to trimming and J lost 2 bases; unmatched junction nucleotides: 4. From germline, CDR1 is SGHRS and CDR2 YFSETQ. This CDR3 has 14 amino acids. The CDR3 coding sequence is TGCGCCAGCAGCCCCGGGACAGCCACAGATACGCAGTATTTT. As protein: CASSPGTATDTQYF.

This clone was seen only once. The chain joins TRBV7-2 to TRBJ1-3; maybe TRBD1 (5 bases). Germline assignment: CDR1 SGHTA and CDR2 FQGNSA. The CDR3 contains 14 residues. The V and J ends lost 5 bases and 4 bases respectively, with 12 bases between them. CDR3 region: CASSPAGPGNTIYF. DNA for the CDR3: TGTGCCAGCAGCCCAGCAGGGCCCGGAAACACCATATATTTT.

The J gene is TRBJ1-1, the V gene TRBV20-1, with D maybe TRBD1 (6 bases). Germline lookup yields CDR1 DFQATT and CDR2 SNEGSKA (reference sequence). The CDR3 has 11 amino acids. The CDR3 coding sequence is TGCAGCTTGGGACAATCCACTGAAGCTTTCTTT. Translated, it gives CSLGQSTEAFF.

The chain employs TRBV12-5 and TRBJ2-1; 7 bases agree with TRBD2. The trim removed 1 base at V and 6 bases at J, leaving 6 bases unmatched. The CDR3 covers 15 residues. CDR1 and CDR2 (germline): LGHNT, FRNRAP. In nucleotides, the CDR3 is TGTGCTAGTGGTTTGGAGGGCGGGAGTATCAATGAGCAGTTCTTC. It translates to CASGLEGGSINEQFF.

This clone was found once. Because the CDR3 is missing its conserved closing phenylalanine or tryptophan, this is likely a read error. The DNA is omitted, as the CDR3 cannot be located on it reliably, and the CDR3 follows TCRdb's listing. The rearrangement uses TRBV23-1 and TRBJ1-5; the D segment call TRBD1 is taken from the table without a DNA check. Being an ORF, TRBV23-1 has a function that is uncertain. The CDR3 has 14 residues if both end residues are counted. CDR3 residues: CASSPPSWAGQIEI.

This rearrangement joins TRBV3-1 (or the pseudogene TRBV3-2) to TRBJ1-4; no definite D call. Germline V gives CDR1 LGHDT, CDR2 YNNKEL (reference sequence). The CDR3 loop spans 15 amino acids. Trimming shortened V by 0 bases and J by 6 bases, and 11 bases separated the two germline ends. The CDR3 DNA reads TGTGCCAGCAGCCAAGACCCTGGCGGGGATGAAAAACTGTTTTTT. Its translation is CASSQDPGGDEKLFF.

The gene calls are TRBV19 and TRBJ2-1; 12 bases map to TRBD2. The CDR3 runs to 15 residues. The V gene end was trimmed by 7 bases and the J gene end by 7 bases; junction bases not matched to a gene: 8. Looked up from germline, CDR1 is LNHDA and CDR2 is SQIVND (reference sequence). The CDR3 here is CASNSGTSGQNEQFF. Written as DNA, the CDR3 is TGTGCCAGTAATTCCGGGACTAGCGGGCAGAATGAGCAGTTCTTC.

V is TRBV9 and J is TRBJ2-1, with 7 bases that match TRBD1. The CDR3 loop spans 15 amino acids. The germline gives CDR1 SGDLS, CDR2 YYNGEE. The V and J ends lost 4 bases and 8 bases, in that order; junction bases with no gene match: 12. CDR3 sequence reads: CASSPTGNIHDEQFF. In DNA form, the CDR3 reads TGTGCCAGCAGCCCGACAGGGAATATACACGATGAGCAGTTCTTC.

As regards this clone: An end of the junction does not agree with germline; a read error may underlie this. This chain uses TRBV20-1 with TRBJ2-5, with D perhaps TRBD2 (5 bases). This CDR3 is built from 11 residues. Germline V CDR1 and CDR2: DFQATT, SNEGSKA (reference sequence). The CDR3 loop is CSAREEETRYF. In DNA form, the CDR3 reads TGCAGTGCGAGAGAGGAGGAGACCCGGTACTTC.

The V and J genes are TRBV27 and TRBJ2-3; D is unresolved. CDR3 length: 15 amino acids. Germline CDR1 reads MNHEY; CDR2 reads SMNVEV (reference sequence). V lost 6 bases and J 0 bases, leaving 13 bases between the germline ends. The CDR3: CASSRFSTSTDTQYF. The DNA of the CDR3 is TGTGCCAGCAGCAGATTTAGCACCAGCACAGATACGCAGTATTTT.

The V call is TRBV6-6, the J call TRBJ1-1; a weak D match, TRBD1 (5 bases). The CDR3 is made up of 14 amino acids. Germline V gene lookup returns CDR1 MNHNY and CDR2 SVGAGI (reference sequence). V lost 5 bases and J lost 5, with 15 bases in between. CDR3: CASSPQVGGTEAFF. The CDR3 DNA reads TGTGCCAGCAGTCCACAGGTGGGAGGGACTGAAGCTTTCTTT.